The rows below give T cell receptor beta chains drawn from one sample of a study of blood T cell repertoires in COVID-19. TCRdb's copy holds only in-frame clones and misses some; the assay was immunoSEQ multiplex PCR. The sample has roughly 76,000 clones; under 95% are singletons. Material: peripheral blood. Receptor source: a woman in her sixties with active COVID-19. Each CDR3 is given with its conserved first and last residue. D genes are given only for firm matches. Size values are once, few and many counts, or a class for expanded clones, and some rows have none.

NA,NA,TRBJ1-4,TRBV9,TGTGCCAGCAGTACCGGGGGAGCAGAAAAACTGTTTTTT,CASSTGGAEKLFF
NA,NA,TRBJ2-5,TRBV28,TGTGCCAGCACTGCGCAAACAGGGCCCCATGAGACCCAGTACTTC,CASTAQTGPHETQYF
NA,once,TRBJ2-1,TRBV5-1,TGCGCCAGCAGTTCCCTACAGCTCAATGAGCAGTTCTTC,CASSSLQLNEQFF
NA,NA,TRBJ1-5,TRBV18,TGTGCCAGCTCACCCCAGAGGTATCAGCCCCAGCATTTT,CASSPQRYQPQHF
NA,NA,TRBJ2-7,TRBV19,TGTGCCAGTAGTCCTCGGACAGTCCGTTGGGGGGAGCAGTACTTC,CASSPRTVRWGEQYF
TRBD1,once,TRBJ1-6,TRBV18,TGTGCCAGCTCACCGAGGGTACAGGGGGCTTCCAATTCACCCCTCCACTTT,CASSPRVQGASNSPLHF
TRBD2,NA,TRBJ2-7,TRBV11-2,TGTGCCAGCAGCGCTCTAGCGGGCCCCTTCGGGGAGCAGTACTTC,CASSALAGPFGEQYF
NA,NA,TRBJ2-1,TRBV19,TGTGCCAGTAGTACCCGGACAGATAATGAGCAGTTCTTC,CASSTRTDNEQFF
NA,NA,TRBJ2-5,TRBV2,TGTGCCACAGGGGATGTTAGAGGAGGCACCCAGTACTTC,CATGDVRGGTQYF
TRBD1,NA,TRBJ2-7,TRBV29-1,TGCAGCGCCCGTCCGGGACAGGGGGTCTACGAGCAGTACTTC,CSARPGQGVYEQYF
NA,NA,TRBJ2-4,TRBV6-6,TGTGCCAGCAGTCCCCAAGGGGTGGCAGGGGACATCAAAAACATTCAGTACTTC,CASSPQGVAGDIKNIQYF
NA,NA,TRBJ1-2,TRBV10-1,TGCGCCAGCAGGGAAGGGACAATCTATGGCTACACCTTC,CASREGTIYGYTF
TRBD1,NA,TRBJ2-2,TRBV6-2/TRBV6-3,TGTGCCAGCAGTTACCAGGGGGCAGGAAGGACCGGGGAGCTGTTTTTT,CASSYQGAGRTGELFF
TRBD2,NA,TRBJ2-7,TRBV7-9,TGTGCCAGCAGCTCATACCCTCCTCCTAGCGGGACCCTCGAGCAGTACTTC,CASSSYPPPSGTLEQYF
TRBD1,NA,TRBJ1-2,TRBV12-3/TRBV12-4,TGTGCCAGCAGGTGGACAGGGGGCGAAGGCTACACCTTC,CASRWTGGEGYTF
NA,NA,TRBJ1-4,TRBV7-9,TGTGCCAGCAGCTTACGATCGACCGGGGAAAAACTGTTTTTT,CASSLRSTGEKLFF